Presented here are 28 T cell receptor beta chains from one specimen sequenced in a study of long-term antiretroviral therapy in people with HIV. Version v3.0 of the immunoSEQ assay was performed at survey level. Profiling relied on immunoSEQ multiplex PCR, and the TCRdb table lists in-frame clones only, not all of them. The table has 22,000 or so clones, roughly 82% seen once. The material was unsorted PBMCs, obtained around 5.9 years after starting antiretroviral therapy. These receptors were collected from a man younger than 45 with HIV.

The chain employs TRBV30 and TRBJ2-2; no firm D call. The germline V and J ends were trimmed by 1 base and 3 bases, with 3 bases remaining between them. This CDR3 is built from 12 residues. Germline V gene sequence: CDR1 GTSNPN, CDR2 SVGIG (reference sequence). CDR3 residues: CAWSEYTGELFF. The CDR3 DNA reads TGTGCCTGGAGTGAGTACACCGGGGAGCTGTTTTTT.

The chain employs TRBV29-1 and TRBJ2-3; a weak D match, TRBD2 (5 bases). This CDR3 contains 16 residues. Germline CDR1 SQVTM, CDR2 ANQGSEA. Between the trimmed V and J ends, which lost 6 bases and 0 bases, there was a span of 19 bases. The CDR3 loop is CSVALARGLSTDTQYF. The CDR3 DNA reads TGCAGCGTCGCCCTAGCTCGAGGCCTGAGCACAGATACGCAGTATTTT.

This clone was detected only once. This chain uses TRBV7-2 with TRBJ1-2, with TRBD1 matching over 9 bases. The trim removed 1 base at V and 8 bases at J, leaving 14 bases unmatched. The CDR3 consists of 17 residues. CDR1 SGHTA and CDR2 FQGNSA come from the germline V gene. The CDR3: CASSLDMRTGDYQGYTF. CDR3 nucleotide sequence: TGTGCCAGCAGCTTAGATATGAGGACAGGGGATTATCAAGGCTACACCTTC.

V usage is TRBV5-1 and J usage is TRBJ2-2; possible D gene TRBD1, 6 bases. Looked up from germline, CDR1 is SGHRS and CDR2 is YFSETQ. This CDR3 is built from 15 residues. Trimming left V 4 bases short and J 5 bases short, with 15 bases between. As DNA, the CDR3 is TGCGCCAGCAGCCCCCAGGGGCCGAGAACCGGGGAGCTGTTTTTT. Translation gives CASSPQGPRTGELFF.

The chain is built from TRBV29-1 and TRBJ2-5; 7 nucleotides line up with TRBD2. Trimming at V came to 3 bases and at J to 2 bases, leaving 6 bases not matched to a gene. The CDR3 sequence is 14 residues long. Looked up from germline, CDR1 is SQVTM and CDR2 is ANQGSEA. As DNA, the CDR3 is TGCAGCGTTGACTTCGCGGGGGATCAAGAGACCCAGTACTTC. It encodes CSVDFAGDQETQYF.

The chain employs TRBV6-1 and TRBJ2-1, with D tentatively TRBD2 (6 bases). V was clipped by 2 bases and J by 10 bases, with 15 bases between them. Germline loops: CDR1 MNHNS, CDR2 SASEGT. The CDR3 totals 14 residues. For the CDR3, the DNA is TGTGCCAGCAGTGAATGGCTAGCGTCTCGGGAGCAGTTCTTC. This codes for CASSEWLASREQFF.

This clone was counted only a few times. This rearrangement joins TRBV28 to TRBJ2-5; 10 bases align to TRBD1. The germline gives CDR1 MDHEN, CDR2 SYDVKM. This CDR3 has 13 amino acids. V was pared by 5 bases and J by 5 bases, with 2 bases of the junction left unmatched. CDR3 nucleotide sequence: TGTGCCAGCAGTGACAGGGGGCGGGAGACCCAGTACTTC. This codes for CASSDRGRETQYF.

This chain uses TRBV27 with TRBJ2-1, with D possibly TRBD1 on 6 matching bases. CDR1 is MNHEY and CDR2 is SMNVEV in the germline V gene (reference sequence). V lost 3 bases, J lost 4 bases, and 7 bases lay in between. The length of the CDR3 is 13 residues. CDR3 loop: CASSFGQYNEQFF. CDR3 sequence (DNA): TGTGCCAGCAGTTTCGGACAGTACAATGAGCAGTTCTTC.

This clone has just one count. The CDR3 sequence: CASSHTGTPYNEQFF. DNA for the CDR3: TGTGCCAGCAGTCATACCGGGACTCCTTACAATGAGCAGTTCTTC. The chain joins TRBV14 to TRBJ2-1; D perhaps matches TRBD2 (6 bases). The CDR3 is 15 amino acids. The V gene lost 6 bases and the J gene lost 4 bases, with 16 bases spanning the gap. The germline V gene encodes CDR1 SGHDN and CDR2 FVKESK.

The chain combines TRBV5-1 with TRBJ2-5; a weak D match, TRBD2 (6 bases). V shed 4 bases and J shed 1 base, with 14 bases lying between them. This CDR3 is 15 amino acids long. Germline-derived CDR1 and CDR2 are SGHRS and YFSETQ. The CDR3 DNA is TGCGCCAGCAGCCGCGGAGGGTTTGGCCAAGAGACCCAGTACTTC. Amino acids: CASSRGGFGQETQYF.

This CDR3 is CASSKRTVNVPRSYTF. The CDR3 coding sequence is TGTGCCAGCAGCAAACGTACAGTTAACGTTCCTAGAAGCTACACCTTC. The V and J genes are TRBV7-4 and TRBJ1-2; D uncertain. The germline CDR1 and CDR2 sequences are SGHVT and SQSDAQ. Trimming left V 5 bases short and J 9 bases short, with 25 bases between. The CDR3 length is 16 residues.

The rearrangement uses TRBV19 and TRBJ1-1; D uncertain. CDR1 LNHDA and CDR2 SQIVND come from the germline V gene (reference sequence). This CDR3 contains 13 residues. V was pared by 2 bases and J by 0 bases, with 4 bases between. Here the CDR3 reads CASSIRVNTEAFF. The DNA of the CDR3 is TGTGCCAGTAGTATAAGAGTGAACACTGAAGCTTTCTTT.

The chain is built from TRBV6-1 and TRBJ2-2; D remains ambiguous. The germline CDR1 and CDR2 sequences are MNHNS and SASEGT. The CDR3 consists of 15 residues. Deletions cut 2 bases from V and 5 bases from J, with 12 bases between. The DNA of the CDR3 is TGTGCCAGCAGTGAAATCAACACTGTAACCGGGGAGCTGTTTTTT. Translated, it gives CASSEINTVTGELFF.

V gene TRBV2 combines with J gene TRBJ1-2; 9 bases line up with TRBD1. V lost 7 bases to trimming and J lost 8 bases; unmatched junction nucleotides: 14. The CDR3 covers 15 residues. CDR1 and CDR2 from the germline V gene are SNHLY and FYNNEI. CDR3 DNA sequence: TGTGCCAGCATCGTTCTTCCCGGGACAGGGAACGGCTACACCTTC. Residues: CASIVLPGTGNGYTF.

In this sample, this clone turned up a few times. This rearrangement joins TRBV4-2 to TRBJ1-1; maybe TRBD1 (6 bases). Germline loops: CDR1 LGHNA, CDR2 YNFKEQ. The CDR3 covers 15 residues. Deletions cut 0 bases from V and 1 base from J, with 9 bases between. The CDR3 reads CASSQEWTANTEAFF. The CDR3 nucleotides are TGTGCCAGCAGCCAAGAATGGACAGCGAACACTGAAGCTTTCTTT.

This chain connects TRBV30 to TRBJ1-6; no definite D call. The CDR3 has 15 amino acids. Trimming pared 1 base from V and 2 bases from J, leaving 9 bases between. From germline, CDR1 is GTSNPN and CDR2 SVGIG (reference sequence). The CDR3 loop reads CAWSGQVPYNSPLHF. In DNA, the CDR3 is TGTGCCTGGAGTGGCCAGGTCCCCTATAATTCACCCCTCCACTTT.

The genes are TRBV7-9 and TRBJ1-5; 8 bases fit TRBD1. The CDR3 contains 14 residues. The V segment lost 5 bases and the J segment 7 bases; nucleotides outside the gene matches: 7. Germline V CDR1 and CDR2: SEHNR, FQNEAQ (reference sequence). The CDR3 DNA sequence: TGTGCCAGCAGCGACACAGGGGGGCAGCAGCCCCAGCATTTT. It codes for CASSDTGGQQPQHF.

The rearrangement uses TRBV6-5 and TRBJ2-3, with D perhaps assigned TRBD1 or TRBD2 (5 bases each). Per germline, CDR1 MNHEY and CDR2 SVGAGI. Deletions cut 6 bases from V and 2 bases from J, with 12 bases between. The CDR3 length is 14 residues. Here the CDR3 reads CASRNGADTDTQYF. The CDR3 region has the DNA TGTGCCAGCAGGAACGGGGCGGACACAGATACGCAGTATTTT.

The rearrangement links TRBV9 to TRBJ2-5, with D possibly called TRBD1 or TRBD2 (5 bases each). The CDR3 runs to 19 residues. CDR1 SGDLS and CDR2 YYNGEE come from the germline V gene. V lost 0 bases and J lost 3, with 24 bases in between. CDR3 protein: CASSVDKTAATRGEETQYF. The DNA for the CDR3 is TGTGCCAGCAGCGTAGACAAGACCGCGGCCACAAGAGGGGAAGAGACCCAGTACTTC.

This clone was picked up one time. This chain connects TRBV7-9 to TRBJ2-3, with unresolved D. Trimming took 6 bases from V and 6 from J, leaving 19 bases between them. The germline V gene encodes CDR1 SEHNR and CDR2 FQNEAQ (reference sequence). The CDR3 totals 15 residues. The DNA for the CDR3 is TGTGCCAGCAGTCCTGAAGTCGTAGGGTCCGATACGCAGTATTTT. This codes for CASSPEVVGSDTQYF. The whole variable domain, remainder taken from reference TRBV7-9 and TRBJ2-3, is DTGVSQNPRHKITKRGQNVTFRCDPISEHNRLYWYRQTLGQGPEFLTYFQNEAQLEKSRLLSDRFSAERPKGSFSTLEIQRTEQGDSAMYLCASSPEVVGSDTQYFGPGTRLTVL.

This chain connects TRBV4-2 to TRBJ1-2; D gene unclear. The ends were cut back, 0 bases at V and 4 bases at J, with 9 bases in the middle. CDR3 length equals 14 residues. Per the germline V gene, CDR1 is LGHNA and CDR2 is YNFKEQ. The CDR3 region has the DNA TGTGCCAGCAGCCAAGATGGCGAGGGCTATGGCTACACCTTC. It specifies CASSQDGEGYGYTF.

The chain joins TRBV6-5 to TRBJ2-7; a possible D gene is TRBD2 (6 bases). The CDR3 totals 13 residues. V was cut by 10 bases and J by 5 bases, with 18 bases left in between. The germline V gene has CDR1 MNHEY and CDR2 SVGAGI. CDR3 nucleotides: TGTGCCATTCAAGGAGGGCCCCGTAACGAGCAGTACTTC. Translated, it gives CAIQGGPRNEQYF.

The chain couples TRBV5-1 to TRBJ2-7; 8 bases are shared with TRBD2. The V segment lost 5 bases and the J segment 6 bases; nucleotides outside the gene matches: 10. CDR1 is SGHRS, CDR2 YFSETQ, per germline. The CDR3 length is 14 residues. The CDR3 loop reads CASRNRGGDSEQYF. The CDR3 bases are TGCGCCAGCAGGAACCGGGGGGGGGATAGCGAGCAGTACTTC.

The genes are TRBV5-1 and TRBJ2-1; 7 bases fit TRBD1. The CDR3 is 14 amino acids. Germline V gene data show CDR1 as SGHRS and CDR2 as YFSETQ. V shed 0 bases, J shed 10 bases, and the junction held 7 bases outside the gene matches. The CDR3 sequence is CASSLAGQPNEQFF. The CDR3 DNA is TGCGCCAGCAGCTTGGCGGGACAGCCGAACGAGCAGTTCTTC.

CDR3 bases: TGTGCCAGCAGCCGGGGTGGGCCAGTTGGCTACACCTTC. Translation: CASSRGGPVGYTF. The chain recombines TRBV5-6 with TRBJ1-2, with D hard to call. The CDR3 contains 13 residues. Trimming shortened V by 4 bases and J by 7 bases, and 14 bases separated the two germline ends. In germline, CDR1 is SGHDT, CDR2 YYEEEE.

This chain uses TRBV28 with TRBJ1-1; D call uncertain. Germline loops: CDR1 MDHEN, CDR2 SYDVKM. The CDR3 sequence is 12 residues long. With 1 base removed from V and 2 bases from J, the gap between germline ends came to 2 bases. CDR3 nucleotide sequence: TGTGCCAGCAGTTTATATAACACTGAAGCTTTCTTT. Translated, it gives CASSLYNTEAFF.

The chain has TRBV28 and TRBJ1-6; the match to TRBD1 covers 11 bases. This CDR3 has 20 residues. The trim removed 0 bases at V and 5 bases at J, leaving 12 bases unmatched. Germline-derived CDR1 and CDR2 are MDHEN and SYDVKM. DNA of the CDR3: TGTGCCAGCAGTTTATGGGGGACAGGGGGGATTACTAGGGATAATTCACCCCTCCACTTT. As protein: CASSLWGTGGITRDNSPLHF.

This clone was counted a few times. The V gene is TRBV7-2, the J gene TRBJ2-7, with TRBD2 matching over 12 bases. Germline CDR1 SGHTA, CDR2 FQGNSA. This CDR3 has 15 residues. V trimming: 4 bases; J trimming: 0 bases; junction bases outside the gene matches: 1. The chain's CDR3 is CASSWGLAGSYEQYF. In DNA, the CDR3 is TGTGCCAGCAGCTGGGGACTAGCGGGCTCCTACGAGCAGTACTTC. Full variable domain (remainder filled in from reference TRBV7-2 and TRBJ2-7): GAGVSQSPSNKVTEKGKDVELRCDPISGHTALYWYRQSLGQGLEFLIYFQGNSAPDKSGLPSDRFSAERTGGSVSTLTIQRTQQEDSAVYLCASSWGLAGSYEQYFGPGTRLTVT.